This TCR beta chain was sequenced for a study of OX40 agonist ivuxolimab in advanced cancers. The CDR3 runs 12 residues. The V end was cut by 6 bases, the J end by 8 bases, with 11 bases between. In germline, CDR1 is MNHEY, CDR2 SMNVEV (reference sequence). Method: immunoSEQ multiplex PCR; TCRdb's copy keeps in-frame clones and lacks some. The sample has under 85,000 clones; nearly 95% are singletons. This clonotype originated in an adult with an advanced solid tumor such as melanoma, head and neck, liver or kidney cancer. This chain links TRBV27 with TRBJ2-1, with a weak D call TRBD1 (5 bases). The sequencing used CD4+ or CD8+ T cells sorted from blood, collected in a trial of the OX40 agonist ivuxolimab. The CDR3 spells CASSAGIYEQFF. The CDR3 nucleotides read TGTGCCAGCAGCGCAGGGATTTATGAGCAGTTCTTC.